The source of this T cell receptor (beta chain) is a study of CD8 T cells in ankylosing spondylitis. On this clonotype itself: The target antigen is unknown.

Study conclusions and caveats: About 8 highly homologous variants made up a TCR beta motif, and this motif appeared characteristic of ankylosing spondylitis blood.

TCRdb recomputed calls from the 5' RACE reads with MiXCR, one row per CDR3 protein. The sample carries about 340,000 distinct CDR3 sequences, less than 10% recorded once. Deletions cut 6 bases from V and 0 bases from J, with 12 bases between. Germline V lookup: CDR1 DFQATT, CDR2 SNEGSKA (reference sequence). The CDR3 sequence is 15 residues long. The TCR was taken from a male donor with ankylosing spondylitis. The source material was blood, either unsorted or a sorted T cell fraction (not recorded which). The chain carries TRBV20-1 and TRBJ1-6; possibly TRBD1 for D (5 bases). Written as DNA, the CDR3 is TGCAGTGCGCAGCGTGGGGGCTCCTATAATTCACCCCTCCACTTT. It specifies CSAQRGGSYNSPLHF.